The clone carrying this TCR beta chain was counted only a few times. The donors, all healthy, were Caucasians living in Russia, aged about 6 to 95. The sample originates from a study of blood T cells in healthy people across ages. As for the study in general: About one barcoded beta molecule per two T cells came from capture by template switching.

A second PCR, run for roughly 7 to 12 cycles, used a sample-barcoded 5' primer plus a J-beta primer mix. One entry per CDR3 protein results from TCRdb running MiXCR on the 5' RACE reads. This sample has about 780,000 distinct CDR3 sequences, with about half found just once. This receptor was identified in an older man in good health. The specimen sequenced was blood.

The CDR3 protein is CASSEGRATDTQYF. CDR3 coding DNA: TGTGCCAGCAGTGAGGGGAGGGCTACAGATACGCAGTATTTT. The chain links TRBV2 to TRBJ2-3; 7 bases align to TRBD2. CDR1 SNHLY and CDR2 FYNNEI come from the germline V gene. This CDR3 comprises 14 residues. J gave up 3 bases and V 3 bases, and 3 bases lay outside the gene matches.